Presented here are 20 T cell receptor beta chains from one specimen sequenced in a study of T cell responses to AZD1222 COVID-19 vaccine. Sequencing used immunoSEQ multiplex PCR; TCRdb keeps in-frame clones, though not all of them. This sample has approximately 180,000 clones; 90% occur once, and the top ten carry 5% to 7.5%. Specimen: peripheral blood, collected on day 0 of AZD1222 vaccination. The source of these receptors is an adult in good health.

This chain uses TRBV18 with TRBJ1-6; D is perhaps TRBD1 (5 bases). V was shortened by 3 bases and J by 8 bases, with 8 bases between the two germline ends. Per the germline V gene, CDR1 is KGHSH and CDR2 is LQKENI. There are 13 residues in the CDR3. The CDR3 DNA reads TGTGCCAGCTCACCCGACAGAGATTCACCCCTCCACTTT. Its translation: CASSPDRDSPLHF. Drawing the rest from reference TRBV18 and TRBJ1-6, the complete variable domain is NAGVMQNPRHLVRRRGQEARLRCSPMKGHSHVYWYRQLPEEGLKFMVYLQKENIIDESGMPKERFSAEFPKEGPSILRIQQVVRGDSAAYFCASSPDRDSPLHFGNGTRLTVT.

This chain joins TRBV5-6 and TRBJ2-5; 8 nucleotides align to TRBD2. This CDR3 region has 17 residues. Germline V gene data show CDR1 as SGHDT and CDR2 as YYEEEE. V dropped 0 bases and J dropped 1; count of bases not matched to a gene: 8. CDR3 nucleotides: TGTGCCAGCAGCTTGGCCGGGAGCGGGGGACTCCAAGAGACCCAGTACTTC. This encodes CASSLAGSGGLQETQYF. Drawing the rest from reference TRBV5-6 and TRBJ2-5, the complete variable domain is DAGVTQSPTHLIKTRGQQVTLRCSPKSGHDTVSWYQQALGQGPQFIFQYYEEEERQRGNFPDRFSGHQFPNYSSELNVNALLLGDSALYLCASSLAGSGGLQETQYFGPGTRLLVL.

The chain couples TRBV6-5 to TRBJ2-2, with TRBD2 matching over 8 bases. This CDR3 spans 13 amino acids. V was pared by 6 bases and J by 7 bases, with 4 bases of the junction left unmatched. Germline CDR1 is MNHEY and CDR2 is SVGAGI. DNA of the CDR3: TGTGCCAGCAGCGGGGGGGCCGGCGGGGAGCTGTTTTTT. Protein product: CASSGGAGGELFF.

This chain uses TRBV10-3 with TRBJ2-1; D gene uncertain. The V gene's germline CDR1 is ENHRY and CDR2 SYGVKD. The CDR3 runs 15 residues. The V end was cut by 1 base, the J end by 12 bases, with 19 bases between. In DNA form, the CDR3 reads TGTGCCATCAGTGAGTTAGGGTCTTTGGGGAATAGGCAGTTCTTC. Its protein product is CAISELGSLGNRQFF.

The chain is built from TRBV13 and TRBJ2-1; tentative D call: TRBD2 (5 bases). Germline V CDR1 and CDR2: PRHDT, FYEKMQ (reference sequence). The V end was cut by 6 bases, the J end by 7 bases, with 16 bases between. This CDR3 region has 14 residues. CDR3 in amino acids: CASRNEGARNEQFF. CDR3 DNA sequence: TGTGCCAGCAGAAACGAGGGTGCCCGTAATGAGCAGTTCTTC.

V and J are TRBV11-2 and TRBJ2-5, with 12 bases lining up with TRBD2. The length of the CDR3 is 18 residues. J lost 2 bases, V lost 0 bases, and 7 bases had no gene match. Germline V gene sequence: CDR1 SGHAT, CDR2 FQNNGV. The CDR3 DNA reads as TGTGCCAGCAGCTTAGATGAGGGACTAGCGGGCTTTCAAGAGACCCAGTACTTC. Protein sequence: CASSLDEGLAGFQETQYF.

The gene calls are TRBV5-5 and TRBJ1-3; maybe TRBD1 (5 bases). This CDR3 is 17 amino acids long. Germline values: CDR1 SGHKS, CDR2 YYEKEE (reference sequence). V was pared by 3 bases and J by 1 base, with 17 bases between. The CDR3 region is CASSSSSRGVSGNTIYF. The CDR3 DNA reads TGTGCCAGCAGCTCGTCGAGTCGAGGGGTTTCTGGAAACACCATATATTTT.

The V gene is TRBV7-2, the J gene TRBJ1-2; tentative D call: TRBD1 (5 bases). V lost 1 base to trimming and J lost 8 bases, with 14 bases between them. The CDR3 totals 14 residues. Germline V CDR1 and CDR2: SGHTA, FQGNSA. CDR3 DNA: TGTGCCAGCAGCTTAGATTCCGGGACTAGCGGCTACACCTTC. Residues: CASSLDSGTSGYTF.

The CDR3 here is CASSNRFGGYGYTF. CDR3 coding DNA: TGTGCCAGCAGTAACCGCTTTGGGGGCTATGGCTACACCTTC. The chain links TRBV5-4 to TRBJ1-2; TRBD1 is a possible D gene (5 bases). The V end lost 5 bases, the J end lost 4 bases, and 15 bases lay between the germline ends. Germline CDR1 is SGHNT and CDR2 is YYREEE (reference sequence). The CDR3 loop spans 14 amino acids.

CDR3 sequence reads: CASTFGTGTRETQYF. The CDR3 DNA is TGTGCCAGCACCTTTGGGACAGGAACGAGAGAGACCCAGTACTTC. The chain has TRBV27 and TRBJ2-5; 8 positions match TRBD1. This CDR3 has 15 residues. The germline V gene encodes CDR1 MNHEY and CDR2 SMNVEV (reference sequence). J was trimmed by 4 bases and V by 7 bases; bases with no gene match: 11.

The CDR3: CASSHYRDPYNEQFF. CDR3 DNA: TGTGCCAGCAGCCATTATCGGGACCCCTACAATGAGCAGTTCTTC. The chain recombines TRBV4-2 with TRBJ2-1; either TRBD1 or TRBD2 may supply D (5 bases each). Per the germline V gene, CDR1 is LGHNA and CDR2 is YNFKEQ. CDR3 length: 15 residues. V was pared by 3 bases and J by 2 bases, with 11 bases between.

The V call is TRBV30, the J call TRBJ1-4, with D possibly TRBD1 on 5 matching bases. Germline V CDR1 and CDR2: GTSNPN, SVGIG (reference sequence). The CDR3 consists of 14 residues. V gave up 4 bases and J gave up 7 bases, with 16 bases separating them. The CDR3 spells CAWTPDTGVEKLFF. The CDR3, as DNA: TGTGCCTGGACCCCGGACACCGGGGTTGAAAAACTGTTTTTT.

Notes on this clone: Other nucleotide sequences in the sample specify the same CDR3. The chain recombines TRBV5-1 with TRBJ1-2; D not resolved. The CDR3 sequence is 14 residues long. V was trimmed by 0 bases and J by 2 bases, leaving 8 bases between them. Germline-derived CDR1 and CDR2 are SGHRS and YFSETQ. DNA for the CDR3: TGCGCCAGCAGCTTGGAAGCAGCCAACTATGGCTACACCTTC. This encodes CASSLEAANYGYTF.

A remark on this clone: The sample has other DNA sequences that encode this CDR3 too. The genes are TRBV5-1 and TRBJ2-3; D possibly corresponds to TRBD1 (6 bases). Germline CDR1 reads SGHRS; CDR2 reads YFSETQ. The CDR3 sequence is 11 residues long. V was shortened by 10 bases and J by 6 bases, with 12 bases between the two germline ends. The CDR3, as DNA: TGCGCCTCCCACAGGGAGGATACGCAGTATTTT. It yields the protein CASHREDTQYF.

In its sample, this clone was seen a few times. The CDR3 loop is CASITGPNSPLHF. The CDR3 coding sequence is TGTGCCAGTATTACCGGCCCCAATTCACCCCTCCACTTT. This rearrangement joins TRBV19 to TRBJ1-6; D is uncertain. The CDR3 runs 13 residues. Trimming removed 7 bases at V and 7 bases at J, with 11 bases between. In germline, CDR1 is LNHDA, CDR2 SQIVND (reference sequence).

The chain uses TRBV28 and TRBJ1-5; TRBD1 is a possible D gene (5 bases). The germline CDR1 and CDR2 sequences are MDHEN and SYDVKM. This CDR3 has 17 amino acids. The V end lost 2 bases, the J end lost 4 bases, and 18 bases lay between the germline ends. The chain's CDR3 is CASSLPGGAAGNQPQHF. In DNA form, the CDR3 reads TGTGCCAGCAGTTTACCGGGGGGAGCAGCGGGAAATCAGCCCCAGCATTTT.

The chain is built from TRBV5-4 and TRBJ1-6, with D unresolved. V lost 1 base and J 5 bases, leaving 10 bases between the germline ends. This CDR3 comprises 15 residues. The germline V gene encodes CDR1 SGHNT and CDR2 YYREEE (reference sequence). The DNA for the CDR3 is TGTGCCAGCAGCTTGATGGCGGTAAATAATTCACCCCTCCACTTT. It is translated as CASSLMAVNNSPLHF.

The chain couples TRBV5-1 to TRBJ2-3; D gene unclear. V was clipped by 5 bases and J by 0 bases, with 10 bases between them. The CDR3 runs 14 residues. Germline CDR1 reads SGHRS; CDR2 reads YFSETQ. The CDR3 reads CASRETTSTDTQYF. CDR3 sequence (DNA): TGCGCCAGCAGGGAGACAACTAGCACAGATACGCAGTATTTT.

This clone was counted a single time. This sequence joins TRBV19 and TRBJ1-4, with 10 nucleotides matching TRBD1. The germline V gene encodes CDR1 LNHDA and CDR2 SQIVND (reference sequence). CDR3 length: 16 amino acids. V was clipped by 7 bases and J by 7 bases; unmatched bases: 12. Here the CDR3 reads CASTDSSRDRGEKLFF. In nucleotides, the CDR3 is TGTGCCAGTACCGACTCTAGCCGGGACAGGGGTGAAAAACTGTTTTTT.

This chain connects TRBV18 to TRBJ1-6; no clear D. V was clipped by 2 bases and J by 7 bases, with 9 bases between them. The CDR3 consists of 14 residues. Germline CDR1 reads KGHSH; CDR2 reads LQKENI. The CDR3 sequence: CASSPTTTNSPLHF. In nucleotides, the CDR3 is TGTGCCAGCTCACCAACGACTACCAATTCACCCCTCCACTTT. Complete variable domain (other parts from reference TRBV18 and TRBJ1-6): NAGVMQNPRHLVRRRGQEARLRCSPMKGHSHVYWYRQLPEEGLKFMVYLQKENIIDESGMPKERFSAEFPKEGPSILRIQQVVRGDSAAYFCASSPTTTNSPLHFGNGTRLTVT.